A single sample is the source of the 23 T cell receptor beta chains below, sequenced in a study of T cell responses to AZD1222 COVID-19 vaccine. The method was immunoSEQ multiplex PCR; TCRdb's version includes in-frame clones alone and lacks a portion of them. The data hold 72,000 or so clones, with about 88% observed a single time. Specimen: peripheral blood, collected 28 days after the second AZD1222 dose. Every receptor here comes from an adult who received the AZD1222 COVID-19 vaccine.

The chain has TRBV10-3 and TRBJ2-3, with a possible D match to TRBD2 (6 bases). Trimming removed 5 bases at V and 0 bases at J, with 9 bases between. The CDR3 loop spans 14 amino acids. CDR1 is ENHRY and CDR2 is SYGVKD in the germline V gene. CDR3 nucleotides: TGTGCCATCAGTTGGGACTCGAGCACAGATACGCAGTATTTT. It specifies CAISWDSSTDTQYF.

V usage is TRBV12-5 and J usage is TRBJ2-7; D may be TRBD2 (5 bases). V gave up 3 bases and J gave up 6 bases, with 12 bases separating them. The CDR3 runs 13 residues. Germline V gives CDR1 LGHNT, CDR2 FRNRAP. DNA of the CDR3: TGTGCTAGTGGTTTTCGGGGAATGGTCGAGCAGTACTTC. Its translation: CASGFRGMVEQYF.

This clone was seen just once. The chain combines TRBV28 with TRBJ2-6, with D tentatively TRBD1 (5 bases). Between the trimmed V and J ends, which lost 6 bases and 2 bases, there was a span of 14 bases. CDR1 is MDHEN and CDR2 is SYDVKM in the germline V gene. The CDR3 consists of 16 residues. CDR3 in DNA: TGTGCCAGCAGCCTCCAGGGTGGAACTGGGGCCAACGTCCTGACTTTC. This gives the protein CASSLQGGTGANVLTF.

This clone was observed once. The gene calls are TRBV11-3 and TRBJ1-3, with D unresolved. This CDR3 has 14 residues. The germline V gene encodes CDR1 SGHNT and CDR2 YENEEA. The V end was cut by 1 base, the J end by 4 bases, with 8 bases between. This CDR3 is CASSLGETGNTIYF. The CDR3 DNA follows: TGTGCCAGCAGCTTAGGGGAGACGGGAAACACCATATATTTT.

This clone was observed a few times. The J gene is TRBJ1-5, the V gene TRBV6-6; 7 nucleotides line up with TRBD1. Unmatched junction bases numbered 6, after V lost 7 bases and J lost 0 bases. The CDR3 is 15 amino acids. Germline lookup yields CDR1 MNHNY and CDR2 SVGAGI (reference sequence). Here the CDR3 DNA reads TGTGCCAGCATAGACAGGGCTTATAGCAATCAGCCCCAGCATTTT. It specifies CASIDRAYSNQPQHF.

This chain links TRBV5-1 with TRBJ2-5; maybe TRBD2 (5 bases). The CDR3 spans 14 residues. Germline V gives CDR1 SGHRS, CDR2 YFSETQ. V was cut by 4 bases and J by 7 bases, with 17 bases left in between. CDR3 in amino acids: CASSPPTARGTQYF. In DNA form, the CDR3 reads TGCGCCAGCAGCCCCCCGACGGCACGGGGGACCCAGTACTTC.

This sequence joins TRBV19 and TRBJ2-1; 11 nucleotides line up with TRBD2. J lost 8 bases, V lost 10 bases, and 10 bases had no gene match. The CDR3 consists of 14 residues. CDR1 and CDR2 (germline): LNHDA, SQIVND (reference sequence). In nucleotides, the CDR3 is TGTGCCAACGTTCCGGGACTAGCGGCCGATGAGCAGTTCTTC. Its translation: CANVPGLAADEQFF.

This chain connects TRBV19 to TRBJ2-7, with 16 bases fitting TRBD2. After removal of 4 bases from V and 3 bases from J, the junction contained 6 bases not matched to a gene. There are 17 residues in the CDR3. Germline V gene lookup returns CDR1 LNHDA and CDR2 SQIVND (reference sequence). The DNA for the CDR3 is TGTGCCAGTAGTACTCCGGGACTAGCGGGAGGGGTCTACGAGCAGTACTTC. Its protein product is CASSTPGLAGGVYEQYF.

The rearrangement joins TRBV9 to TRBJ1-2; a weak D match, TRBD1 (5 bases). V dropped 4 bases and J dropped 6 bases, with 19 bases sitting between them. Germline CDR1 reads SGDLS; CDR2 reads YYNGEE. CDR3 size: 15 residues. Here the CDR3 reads CASSPHGGAVDGYTF. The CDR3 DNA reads TGTGCCAGCAGCCCCCACGGGGGAGCGGTTGATGGCTACACCTTC. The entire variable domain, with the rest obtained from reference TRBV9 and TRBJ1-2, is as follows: DSGVTQTPKHLITATGQRVTLRCSPRSGDLSVYWYQQSLDQGLQFLIQYYNGEERAKGNILERFSAQQFPDLHSELNLSSLELGDSALYFCASSPHGGAVDGYTFGSGTRLTVV.

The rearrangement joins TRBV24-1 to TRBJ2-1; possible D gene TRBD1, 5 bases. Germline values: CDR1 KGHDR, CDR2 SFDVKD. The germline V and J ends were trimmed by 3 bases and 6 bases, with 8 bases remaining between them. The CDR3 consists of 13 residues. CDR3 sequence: CATSDGQINEQFF. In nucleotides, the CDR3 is TGTGCCACCAGTGATGGACAAATCAATGAGCAGTTCTTC.

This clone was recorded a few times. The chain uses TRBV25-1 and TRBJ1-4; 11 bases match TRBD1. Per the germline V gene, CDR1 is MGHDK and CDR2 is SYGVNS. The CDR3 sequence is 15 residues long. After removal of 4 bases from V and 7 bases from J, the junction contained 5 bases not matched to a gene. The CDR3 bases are TGTGCCAGCAGTGGATGGACAGGGGGCGGTGAAAAACTGTTTTTT. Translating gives CASSGWTGGGEKLFF.

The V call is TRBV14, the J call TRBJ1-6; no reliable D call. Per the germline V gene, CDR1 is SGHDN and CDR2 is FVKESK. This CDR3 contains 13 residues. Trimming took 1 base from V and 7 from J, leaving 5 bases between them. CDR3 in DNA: TGTGCCAGCAGCCAAGTGGGGAATTCACCCCTCCACTTT. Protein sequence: CASSQVGNSPLHF.

The CDR3 protein is CASSSEVFTGELFF. The CDR3 region has the DNA TGTGCCAGTAGCTCCGAAGTGTTTACCGGGGAGCTGTTTTTT. V usage is TRBV19 and J usage is TRBJ2-2; D is ambiguous. The V gene's germline CDR1 is LNHDA and CDR2 SQIVND (reference sequence). Trimming removed 6 bases at V and 5 bases at J, with 13 bases between. The CDR3 has 14 amino acids.

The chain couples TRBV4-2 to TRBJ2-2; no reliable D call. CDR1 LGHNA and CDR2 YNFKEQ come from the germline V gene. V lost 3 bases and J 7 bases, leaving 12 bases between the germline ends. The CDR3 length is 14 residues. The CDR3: CASSQSPTDGELFF. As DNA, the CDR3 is TGTGCCAGCAGCCAGTCACCTACGGACGGGGAGCTGTTTTTT.

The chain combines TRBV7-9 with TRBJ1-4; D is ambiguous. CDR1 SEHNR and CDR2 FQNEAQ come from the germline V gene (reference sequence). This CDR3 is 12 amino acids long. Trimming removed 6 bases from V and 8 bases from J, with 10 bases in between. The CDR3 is CASSPEGEKLFF. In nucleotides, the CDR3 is TGTGCCAGCAGTCCCGAAGGGGAAAAACTGTTTTTT.

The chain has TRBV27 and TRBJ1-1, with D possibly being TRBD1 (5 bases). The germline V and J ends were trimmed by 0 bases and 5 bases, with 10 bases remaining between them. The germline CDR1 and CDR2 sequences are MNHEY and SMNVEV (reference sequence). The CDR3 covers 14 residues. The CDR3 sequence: CASSLSSWGTEAFF. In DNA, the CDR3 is TGTGCCAGCAGTTTATCTTCCTGGGGGACTGAAGCTTTCTTT.

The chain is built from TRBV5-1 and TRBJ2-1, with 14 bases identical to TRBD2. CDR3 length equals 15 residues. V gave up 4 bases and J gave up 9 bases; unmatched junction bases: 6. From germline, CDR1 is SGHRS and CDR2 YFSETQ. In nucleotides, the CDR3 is TGCGCCAGCAGCGCAGGGACTAGCGGGAGTGGTGAGCAGTTCTTC. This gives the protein CASSAGTSGSGEQFF.

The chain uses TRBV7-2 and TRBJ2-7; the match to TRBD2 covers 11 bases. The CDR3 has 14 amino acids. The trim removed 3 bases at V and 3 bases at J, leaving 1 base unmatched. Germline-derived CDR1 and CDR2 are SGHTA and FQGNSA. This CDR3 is CASSFSGGDYEQYF. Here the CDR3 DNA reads TGTGCCAGCAGCTTTAGCGGGGGGGACTACGAGCAGTACTTC.

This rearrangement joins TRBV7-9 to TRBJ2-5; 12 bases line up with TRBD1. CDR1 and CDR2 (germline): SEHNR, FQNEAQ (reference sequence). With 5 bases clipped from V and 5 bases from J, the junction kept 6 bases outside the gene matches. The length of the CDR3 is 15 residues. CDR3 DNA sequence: TGTGCCAGCAGCACGGGACAGGGGGCAGGGGAGACCCAGTACTTC. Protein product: CASSTGQGAGETQYF.

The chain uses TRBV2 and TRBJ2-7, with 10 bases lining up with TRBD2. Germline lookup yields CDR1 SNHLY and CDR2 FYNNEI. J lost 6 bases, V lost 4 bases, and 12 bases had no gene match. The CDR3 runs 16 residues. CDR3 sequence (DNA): TGTGCCAGCAGTGCCAGGCGAGCTAGCGGGAGTTCCGAGCAGTACTTC. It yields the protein CASSARRASGSSEQYF. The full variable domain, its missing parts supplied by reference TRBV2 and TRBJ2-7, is EPEVTQTPSHQVTQMGQEVILRCVPISNHLYFYWYRQILGQKVEFLVSFYNNEISEKSEIFDDQFSVERPDGSNFTLKIRSTKLEDSAMYFCASSARRASGSSEQYFGPGTRLTVT.

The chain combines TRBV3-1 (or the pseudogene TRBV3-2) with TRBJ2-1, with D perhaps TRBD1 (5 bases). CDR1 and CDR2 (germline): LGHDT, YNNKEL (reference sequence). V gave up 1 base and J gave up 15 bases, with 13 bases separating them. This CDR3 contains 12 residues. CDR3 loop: CASSQGGMMGFF. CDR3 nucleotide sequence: TGTGCCAGCAGCCAAGGGGGCATGATGGGGTTCTTC.

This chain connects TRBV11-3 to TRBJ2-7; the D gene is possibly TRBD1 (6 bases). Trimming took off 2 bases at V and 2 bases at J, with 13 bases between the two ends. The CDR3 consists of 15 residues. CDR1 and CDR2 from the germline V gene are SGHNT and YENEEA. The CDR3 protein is CASSLYGGDPYEQYF. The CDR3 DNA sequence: TGTGCCAGCAGCTTATATGGGGGCGATCCCTACGAGCAGTACTTC.

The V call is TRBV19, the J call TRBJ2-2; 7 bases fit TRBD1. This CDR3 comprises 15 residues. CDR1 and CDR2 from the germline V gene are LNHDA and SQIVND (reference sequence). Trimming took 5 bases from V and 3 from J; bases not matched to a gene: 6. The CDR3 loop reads CASSRHRGDTGELFF. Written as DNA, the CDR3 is TGTGCCAGTAGTCGCCACAGGGGAGACACCGGGGAGCTGTTTTTT.